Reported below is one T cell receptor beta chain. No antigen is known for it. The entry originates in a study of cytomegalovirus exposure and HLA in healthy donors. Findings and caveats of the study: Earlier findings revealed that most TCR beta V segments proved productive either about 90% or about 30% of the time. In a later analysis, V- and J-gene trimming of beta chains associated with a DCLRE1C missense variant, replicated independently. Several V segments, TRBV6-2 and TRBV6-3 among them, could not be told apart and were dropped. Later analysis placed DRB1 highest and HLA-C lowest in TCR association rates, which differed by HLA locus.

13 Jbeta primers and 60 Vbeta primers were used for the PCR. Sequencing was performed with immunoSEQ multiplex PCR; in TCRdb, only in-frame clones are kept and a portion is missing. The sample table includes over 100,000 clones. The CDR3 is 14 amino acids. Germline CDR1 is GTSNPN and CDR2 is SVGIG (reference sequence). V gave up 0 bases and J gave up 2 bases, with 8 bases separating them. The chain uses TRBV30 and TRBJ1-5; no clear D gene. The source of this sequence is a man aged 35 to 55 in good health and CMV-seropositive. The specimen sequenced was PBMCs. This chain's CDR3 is CAWSVHNRNQPQHF. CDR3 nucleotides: TGTGCCTGGAGTGTACATAATCGCAATCAGCCCCAGCATTTT.